This T cell receptor (beta chain) was found in a study of T cells after somatic rescue of genetic block. Sequenced by immunoSEQ multiplex PCR; TCRdb stores in-frame clones only, minus some. The sample shows around 70,000 clones, under 95% of them seen only once. The CDR3 is made up of 16 amino acids. V shed 1 base and J 3 bases; nucleotides not matched to a gene: 1. Germline CDR1 reads LGHNA; CDR2 reads YSLEER. The genes are TRBV4-3 and TRBJ2-3, with 13 nucleotides matching TRBD2. The sample was peripheral blood mononuclear cells (PBMCs). This receptor was obtained from a man between 40 and 49 years old. The CDR3 reads CASSQGTSGSTDTQYF. CDR3 nucleotides: TGCGCCAGCAGCCAAGGGACTAGCGGGAGTACAGATACGCAGTATTTT.